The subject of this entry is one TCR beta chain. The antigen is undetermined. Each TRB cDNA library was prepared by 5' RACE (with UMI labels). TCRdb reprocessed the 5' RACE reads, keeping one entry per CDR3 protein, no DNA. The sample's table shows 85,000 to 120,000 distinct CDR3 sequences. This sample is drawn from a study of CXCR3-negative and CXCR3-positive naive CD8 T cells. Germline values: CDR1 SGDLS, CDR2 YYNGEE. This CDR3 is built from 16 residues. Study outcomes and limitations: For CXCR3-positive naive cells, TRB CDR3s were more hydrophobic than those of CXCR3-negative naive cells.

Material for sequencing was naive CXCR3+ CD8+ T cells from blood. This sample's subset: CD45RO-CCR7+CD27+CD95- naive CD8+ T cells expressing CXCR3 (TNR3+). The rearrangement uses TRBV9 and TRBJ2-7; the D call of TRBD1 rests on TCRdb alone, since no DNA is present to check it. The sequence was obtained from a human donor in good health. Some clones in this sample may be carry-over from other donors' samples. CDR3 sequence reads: CASSGPGQGASYEQYF. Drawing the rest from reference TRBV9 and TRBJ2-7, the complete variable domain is DSGVTQTPKHLITATGQRVTLRCSPRSGDLSVYWYQQSLDQGLQFLIQYYNGEERAKGNILERFSAQQFPDLHSELNLSSLELGDSALYFCASSGPGQGASYEQYFGPGTRLTVT.